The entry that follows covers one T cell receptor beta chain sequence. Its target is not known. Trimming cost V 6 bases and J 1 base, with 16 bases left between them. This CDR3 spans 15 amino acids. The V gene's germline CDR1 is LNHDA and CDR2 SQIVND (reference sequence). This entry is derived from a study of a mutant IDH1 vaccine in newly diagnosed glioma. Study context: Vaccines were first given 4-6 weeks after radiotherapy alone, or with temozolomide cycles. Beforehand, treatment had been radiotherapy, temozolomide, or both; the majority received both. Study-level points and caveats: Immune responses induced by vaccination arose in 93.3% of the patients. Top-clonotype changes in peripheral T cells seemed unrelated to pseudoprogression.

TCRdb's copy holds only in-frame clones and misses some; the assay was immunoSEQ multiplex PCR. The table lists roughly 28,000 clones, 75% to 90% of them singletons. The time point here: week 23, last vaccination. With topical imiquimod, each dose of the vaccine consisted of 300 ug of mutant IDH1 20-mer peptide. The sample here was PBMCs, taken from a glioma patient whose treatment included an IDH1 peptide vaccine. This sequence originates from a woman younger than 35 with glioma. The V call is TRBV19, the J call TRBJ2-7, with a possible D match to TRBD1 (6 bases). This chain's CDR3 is CASSSHRVGSYEQYF. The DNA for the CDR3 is TGTGCCAGTAGCAGCCACAGGGTCGGTTCCTACGAGCAGTACTTC. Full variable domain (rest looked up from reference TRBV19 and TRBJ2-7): DGGITQSPKYLFRKEGQNVTLSCEQNLNHDAMYWYRQDPGQGLRLIYYSQIVNDFQKGDIAEGYSVSREKKESFPLTVTSAQKNPTAFYLCASSSHRVGSYEQYFGPGTRLTVT.